Sequencing of this TCR beta chain was carried out in a study of blood T cell repertoires in COVID-19. As for the study in general: There were acute and convalescent COVID-19 samples, and they came from the United States, Italy and Spain.

Original methodology: Estimated nucleated cell counts came from reference gene primer amplification. Sequenced by immunoSEQ multiplex PCR; TCRdb stores in-frame clones only, minus some. D and trimming were read from the DNA, whereas the V and J calls and clone size are those reported in that table. This table has 300,000 to 450,000 clones, roughly 90% appearing once. This TCR came from a woman between 25 and 40 years old with COVID-19, enrolled during active disease. Input material: peripheral blood.

The chain's CDR3 is CASRSRDRAMGEQYF. DNA for the CDR3: TGTGCCAGCAGATCTCGGGACAGGGCAATGGGCGAGCAGTACTTC. This chain links TRBV28 with TRBJ2-7, with 9 positions matching TRBD1. The J segment lost 6 bases and the V segment lost 6 bases, leaving 12 bases of the junction unmatched. Germline V gene lookup returns CDR1 MDHEN and CDR2 SYDVKM. The CDR3 has 15 residues.